Listed below are T cell receptor beta chains from one sample, sequenced in a study of blood T cell repertoires in COVID-19. The assay was immunoSEQ multiplex PCR, and TCRdb's table has in-frame clones only and misses some. The sample lists about 200,000 clones; about nine tenths were seen once. Material for sequencing was peripheral blood. These receptors all come from a man in his fifties with acute or convalescent COVID-19. The CDR3 runs from the conserved cysteine through the conserved F or W. A D gene is named only where the DNA matches it firmly. Clone sizes are given selectively: once, few, many, or a class where the clone is expanded.

abundance,v_gene,d_gene,j_gene,CDR3aa,CDR3nt
-,TRBV19,TRBD1,TRBJ1-5,CASTRQGAMGNQPQHF,TGTGCCAGTACCCGACAGGGTGCGATGGGGAATCAGCCCCAGCATTTT
-,TRBV5-1,-,TRBJ2-1,CASSSMTTNYNEQFF,TGCGCCAGCAGCTCGATGACTACCAACTACAATGAGCAGTTCTTC
-,TRBV30,-,TRBJ1-5,CAWSVRPGGQPQHF,TGTGCCTGGAGTGTTCGGCCGGGTGGGCAGCCCCAGCATTTT
-,TRBV19,TRBD1,TRBJ1-5,CASRNTGGNQPQHF,TGTGCCAGTAGAAACACAGGGGGGAATCAGCCCCAGCATTTT
once,TRBV10-3,-,TRBJ2-3,CAISGLYTDTQYF,TGTGCCATCAGCGGACTCTACACAGATACGCAGTATTTT
-,TRBV29-1,-,TRBJ1-4,CSVVGAFNEKLFF,TGCAGCGTTGTGGGGGCTTTTAATGAAAAACTGTTTTTT
once,TRBV27,-,TRBJ2-5,CASGGLVKETQYF,TGTGCCAGCGGGGGACTCGTTAAAGAGACCCAGTACTTC
few,TRBV27,-,TRBJ1-5,CASSPWSPSGSNQPQHF,TGTGCCAGCAGTCCCTGGTCCCCATCAGGTAGCAATCAGCCCCAGCATTTT
-,TRBV11-2,TRBD2,TRBJ2-3,CASSVGLPPGTQYF,TGTGCCAGCAGCGTGGGACTACCCCCTGGTACGCAGTATTTT
-,TRBV5-4,TRBD1,TRBJ1-4,CASSLVWQGARGKLFF,TGTGCCAGCAGCTTGGTTTGGCAGGGGGCGCGCGGAAAACTGTTTTTT
-,TRBV27,TRBD1,TRBJ1-2,CASSFRDRGYGYTF,TGTGCCAGCAGTTTTCGGGACAGGGGTTATGGCTACACCTTC
-,TRBV7-2,TRBD2,TRBJ2-2,CASSLATSGGSELFF,TGTGCCAGCAGCTTAGCCACTAGCGGGGGGTCGGAGCTGTTTTTT
once,TRBV6-2/TRBV6-3,TRBD1,TRBJ2-5,CASSNRQGIVETQYF,TGTGCCAGCAGTAACAGACAGGGGATAGTAGAGACCCAGTACTTC
-,TRBV19,-,TRBJ2-1,CASSIVQGNNEQFF,TGTGCCAGTAGTATAGTACAGGGAAACAATGAGCAGTTCTTC
-,TRBV6-2/TRBV6-3,-,TRBJ1-2,CASSYGGNYGYTF,TGTGCCAGCAGTTACGGGGGGAACTATGGCTACACCTTC
-,TRBV2,-,TRBJ1-1,CASRTGPTEAFF,TGTGCCAGCAGGACAGGCCCCACTGAAGCTTTCTTT
-,TRBV3-1/TRBV3-2,-,TRBJ1-3,CASSLGTPGNTIYF,TGTGCCAGCAGCCTCGGGACACCGGGAAACACCATATATTTT
once,TRBV28,TRBD2,TRBJ2-5,CASSYRTSGKVVGRETQYF,TGTGCCAGCAGCTACAGGACTAGCGGGAAAGTGGTGGGTCGAGAGACCCAGTACTTC
-,TRBV10-3,-,TRBJ1-1,CAISEGQFNTEAFF,TGTGCCATCAGTGAGGGACAGTTCAACACTGAAGCTTTCTTT
once,TRBV9,TRBD2,TRBJ2-2,CASSVPNLGGTNTGELFF,TGTGCCAGCAGCGTACCCAATCTCGGGGGGACGAACACCGGGGAGCTGTTTTTT
-,TRBV7-2,-,TRBJ2-3,CASSLLGSGSTDTQYF,TGTGCCAGCAGCTTACTTGGCAGCGGAAGCACAGATACGCAGTATTTT
-,TRBV27,-,TRBJ1-1,CASSPPSETVNTEAFF,TGTGCCAGCAGTCCACCATCCGAGACAGTGAACACTGAAGCTTTCTTT
-,TRBV9,TRBD2,TRBJ2-5,CASSKTILAGEETQYF,TGTGCCAGCAGCAAGACTATCTTAGCGGGTGAAGAGACCCAGTACTTC
-,TRBV28,TRBD1,TRBJ2-5,CASSFWTGGGLETQYF,TGTGCCAGCAGTTTCTGGACAGGGGGCGGGTTAGAGACCCAGTACTTC
-,TRBV9,TRBD2,TRBJ2-3,CASSGHSGVSTDTQYF,TGTGCCAGCAGCGGACATAGCGGGGTAAGCACAGATACGCAGTATTTT
-,TRBV15,-,TRBJ2-5,CATSRDRQETQYF,TGTGCCACCAGCAGAGATCGGCAAGAGACCCAGTACTTC
-,TRBV30,TRBD2,TRBJ2-1,CAWSGIAGVNNEQFF,TGTGCCTGGAGCGGTATAGCGGGAGTGAACAATGAGCAGTTCTTC
-,TRBV7-9,TRBD1,TRBJ1-2,CASSLEAHRGGYTF,TGTGCCAGCAGCTTAGAAGCACACAGGGGTGGCTACACCTTC
-,TRBV7-2,TRBD1,TRBJ2-3,CASSLMGTGVNTDTQYF,TGTGCCAGCAGCTTAATGGGGACAGGGGTGAACACAGATACGCAGTATTTT
-,TRBV6-5,TRBD1,TRBJ1-6,CASKGTAAPDSPLHF,TGTGCCAGCAAAGGGACAGCGGCCCCGGATTCACCCCTCCACTTT
-,TRBV5-8,-,TRBJ1-2,CASSFDTANYGYTF,TGTGCCAGCAGCTTTGACACAGCTAACTATGGCTACACCTTC
-,TRBV7-3,TRBD2,TRBJ2-1,CASSLRPSGGNEQFF,TGTGCCAGCAGCTTAAGGCCTAGCGGGGGCAATGAGCAGTTCTTC
-,TRBV7-6,-,TRBJ2-1,CASGKPGQSYNEQFF,TGTGCCAGCGGAAAACCTGGACAATCCTACAATGAGCAGTTCTTC
-,TRBV27,-,TRBJ1-1,CASSLGPTPGATEAFF,TGTGCCAGCAGTTTAGGCCCCACCCCGGGTGCGACTGAAGCTTTCTTT
-,TRBV6-5,TRBD1,TRBJ2-1,CASSLGTGGYNEQFF,TGTGCCAGCAGCCTCGGGACAGGGGGCTACAATGAGCAGTTCTTC
-,TRBV11-2,-,TRBJ2-5,CASSPPGETQYF,TGTGCCAGCAGCCCACCGGGAGAGACCCAGTACTTC
-,TRBV28,-,TRBJ1-4,CASSTRRGSANEKLFF,TGTGCCAGCAGTACCAGAAGGGGGTCGGCTAATGAAAAACTGTTTTTT
-,TRBV3-1/TRBV3-2,-,TRBJ2-1,CASSQTSSYNEQFF,TGTGCCAGCAGCCAAACTTCCTCCTACAATGAGCAGTTCTTC
-,TRBV3-1/TRBV3-2,-,TRBJ1-6,CASSQGRLNSPLHF,TGTGCCAGCAGCCAAGGCAGGCTTAATTCACCCCTCCACTTT
-,TRBV28,-,TRBJ2-1,CASSLPGSARNEQFF,TGTGCCAGCAGTTTACCGGGGAGCGCCCGGAATGAGCAGTTCTTC
-,TRBV19,TRBD1,TRBJ2-1,CASSINLAGGRNEQFF,TGTGCCAGTAGTATAAACCTGGCAGGGGGTCGCAATGAGCAGTTCTTC
-,TRBV5-4,-,TRBJ1-2,CASSLVEQRNYGYTF,TGTGCCAGCAGCTTAGTCGAACAGAGAAACTATGGCTACACCTTC
once,TRBV27,-,TRBJ1-2,CASSVGQRNYGYTF,TGTGCCAGCAGTGTCGGACAGCGAAACTATGGCTACACCTTC
-,TRBV30,-,TRBJ2-7,CAYLQDTYEQYF,TGTGCCTATTTACAGGATACCTACGAGCAGTACTTC
-,TRBV10-3,TRBD2,TRBJ2-1,CAIRRGGGADEQFF,TGTGCCATCCGGCGGGGCGGGGGGGCCGATGAGCAGTTCTTC
-,TRBV9,TRBD1,TRBJ2-5,CASSNDRGQGETQYF,TGTGCCAGCAGCAATGACAGGGGGCAAGGAGAGACCCAGTACTTC
-,TRBV13,TRBD2,TRBJ2-5,CASSLGGSIQETQYF,TGTGCCAGCAGCTTGGGGGGGAGCATCCAAGAGACCCAGTACTTC
-,TRBV6-5,-,TRBJ1-5,CASRPNRANQPQHF,TGTGCCAGCAGACCCAACAGGGCCAATCAGCCCCAGCATTTT
-,TRBV7-6,TRBD2,TRBJ2-5,CASSLEEGREETQYF,TGTGCCAGCAGCTTAGAGGAGGGGCGGGAGGAGACCCAGTACTTC
-,TRBV9,-,TRBJ2-2,CASSSGVADTGELFF,TGTGCCAGCAGTTCCGGGGTCGCGGACACCGGGGAGCTGTTTTTT
-,TRBV24-1,TRBD1,TRBJ2-5,CATSDEGQQETQYF,TGTGCCACCAGTGACGAGGGACAGCAAGAGACCCAGTACTTC
once,TRBV18,-,TRBJ2-3,CASSLGSTDTQYF,TGTGCCAGCTCACTCGGGAGCACAGATACGCAGTATTTT
-,TRBV6-5,TRBD1,TRBJ2-2,CASSRQGGGTGELFF,TGTGCCAGCAGCCGACAGGGCGGTGGCACCGGGGAGCTGTTTTTT
-,TRBV27,TRBD1,TRBJ1-2,CASTLRTGSYGYTF,TGTGCCAGCACTCTTCGGACAGGAAGTTATGGCTACACCTTC
-,TRBV7-9,-,TRBJ1-2,CASSLPGNYGYTF,TGTGCCAGCAGCCTCCCGGGAAACTATGGCTACACCTTC
-,TRBV19,-,TRBJ1-5,CASSFRDSNQPQHF,TGTGCCAGTAGCTTCCGGGATAGCAATCAGCCCCAGCATTTT
-,TRBV6-1,TRBD1,TRBJ1-5,CASSEAPGGNQPQHF,TGTGCCAGCAGTGAAGCCCCAGGGGGAAATCAGCCCCAGCATTTT
-,TRBV18,-,TRBJ2-5,CASSPPVLYGKETQYF,TGTGCCAGCTCACCACCGGTTCTGTACGGGAAAGAGACCCAGTACTTC
-,TRBV29-1,-,TRBJ2-7,CSVKTASSYEQYF,TGCAGCGTTAAGACAGCGAGCTCCTACGAGCAGTACTTC